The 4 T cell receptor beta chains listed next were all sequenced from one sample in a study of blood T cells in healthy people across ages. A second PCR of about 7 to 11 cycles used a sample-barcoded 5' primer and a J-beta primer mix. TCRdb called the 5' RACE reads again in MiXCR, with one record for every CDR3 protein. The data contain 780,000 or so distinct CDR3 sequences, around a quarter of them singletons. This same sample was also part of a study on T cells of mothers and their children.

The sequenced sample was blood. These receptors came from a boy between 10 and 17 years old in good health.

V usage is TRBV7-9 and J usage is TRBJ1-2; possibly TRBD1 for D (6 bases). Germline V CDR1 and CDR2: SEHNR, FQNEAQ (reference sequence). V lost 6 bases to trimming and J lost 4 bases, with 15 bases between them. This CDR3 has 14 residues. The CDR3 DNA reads TGTGCCAGCAGGCATTCACAGGGCGTCTATGGCTACACCTTC. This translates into CASRHSQGVYGYTF.

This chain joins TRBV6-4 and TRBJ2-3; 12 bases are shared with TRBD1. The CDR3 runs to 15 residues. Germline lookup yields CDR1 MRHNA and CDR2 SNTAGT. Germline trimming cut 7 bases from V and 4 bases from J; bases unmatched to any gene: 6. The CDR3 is CASNPGTGGADTQYF. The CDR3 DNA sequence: TGTGCCAGCAACCCCGGGACAGGGGGCGCAGATACGCAGTATTTT.

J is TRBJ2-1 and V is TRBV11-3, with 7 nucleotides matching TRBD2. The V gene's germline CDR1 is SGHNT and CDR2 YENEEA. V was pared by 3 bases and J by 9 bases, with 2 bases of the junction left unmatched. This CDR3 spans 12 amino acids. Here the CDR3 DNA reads TGTGCCAGCAGCTTTCCGGGAGGTGAGCAGTTCTTC. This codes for CASSFPGGEQFF. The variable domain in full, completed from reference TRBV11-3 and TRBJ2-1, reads EAGVVQSPRYKIIEKKQPVAFWCNPISGHNTLYWYLQNLGQGPELLIRYENEEAVDDSQLPKDRFSAERLKGVDSTLKIQPAELGDSAVYLCASSFPGGEQFFGPGTRLTVL.

DNA for the CDR3: TGTGCCAACGGCCCCTGGTACTCCTATAATTCACCCCTCCACTTT. Protein product: CANGPWYSYNSPLHF. The rearrangement joins TRBV12-3 or TRBV12-4 to TRBJ1-6, with D unresolved. This CDR3 is built from 15 residues. V was pared by 10 bases and J by 0 bases, with 13 bases between.